The next 12 T cell receptor beta chains were all read from a single sample in a study of T cell responses to AZD1222 COVID-19 vaccine. Profiling relied on immunoSEQ multiplex PCR, and the TCRdb table lists in-frame clones only, not all of them. The sample gives about 120,000 clones, approximately 93% of which show up once; approximately 4.2% is in the top ten. The starting material was peripheral blood, obtained on day 0 of AZD1222 vaccination. The receptors come from an adult in good health.

The chain uses TRBV10-2 and TRBJ1-2; 9 nucleotides line up with TRBD1. The germline CDR1 and CDR2 sequences are WSHSY and SAAADI. This CDR3 is 15 amino acids long. Trimming at V came to 3 bases and at J to 5 bases, leaving 7 bases not matched to a gene. As DNA, the CDR3 is TGCGCCAGCAGTGATGTAGGACAGGGGAAATATGGCTACACCTTC. This codes for CASSDVGQGKYGYTF.

The chain employs TRBV11-1 and TRBJ2-7; 7 bases are a match to TRBD1. The CDR3 is 15 amino acids. Trimming removed 5 bases from V and 0 bases from J; junction bases left unmatched: 7. CDR1 is SGHAT and CDR2 is FQDESV in the germline V gene (reference sequence). CDR3 nucleotide sequence: TGTGCCAGCAGCAGAGACAGGGCTAGCTCCTACGAGCAGTACTTC. Translated, it gives CASSRDRASSYEQYF.

As concerns this clone: This sample also contains other DNA sequences that code for the same CDR3. The rearrangement uses TRBV18 and TRBJ2-5; D unresolved. The CDR3 is made up of 13 amino acids. V was pared by 3 bases and J by 1 base, with 6 bases between. CDR1 and CDR2 (germline): KGHSH, LQKENI. The CDR3 DNA reads TGTGCCAGCTCACCGGGCCTCCAAGAGACCCAGTACTTC. Protein: CASSPGLQETQYF.

The gene calls are TRBV3-1 (or the pseudogene TRBV3-2) and TRBJ1-2; 12 bases match TRBD1. The germline CDR1 and CDR2 sequences are LGHDT and YNNKEL (reference sequence). The CDR3 length is 18 residues. V lost 1 base, J lost 6 bases, and 12 bases stayed unmatched. DNA for the CDR3: TGTGCCAGCAGCCAAGCGGGACAGGGGGCGAGTCTTGGAAATGGCTACACCTTC. Amino acid sequence: CASSQAGQGASLGNGYTF.

This clone has a handful of counts. The genes are TRBV10-3 and TRBJ2-7, with no clear D. In germline, CDR1 is ENHRY, CDR2 SYGVKD. V dropped 6 bases and J dropped 0 bases, with 9 bases sitting between them. CDR3 length equals 13 residues. This chain's CDR3 is CAISTGSSYEQYF. The CDR3 coding sequence is TGTGCCATCAGCACCGGGTCCTCCTACGAGCAGTACTTC.

The V and J genes are TRBV19 and TRBJ2-1, with D possibly matching TRBD2 (6 bases). The CDR3 has 16 amino acids. V gave up 5 bases and J gave up 3 bases, with 17 bases separating them. Germline V gene lookup returns CDR1 LNHDA and CDR2 SQIVND (reference sequence). This CDR3 is CASSPQERRGYNEQFF. In DNA form, the CDR3 reads TGTGCCAGTAGTCCCCAAGAGAGGCGGGGCTACAATGAGCAGTTCTTC.

The rearrangement joins TRBV19 to TRBJ1-2; D remains unclear. Trimming shortened V by 3 bases and J by 3 bases, and 8 bases separated the two germline ends. The CDR3 extends over 13 amino acids. Germline-derived CDR1 and CDR2 are LNHDA and SQIVND (reference sequence). This CDR3 is CASSIRSDYGYTF. In nucleotides, the CDR3 is TGTGCCAGTAGTATTAGGAGTGACTATGGCTACACCTTC. The whole variable domain, filled in from reference TRBV19 and TRBJ1-2, reads DGGITQSPKYLFRKEGQNVTLSCEQNLNHDAMYWYRQDPGQGLRLIYYSQIVNDFQKGDIAEGYSVSREKKESFPLTVTSAQKNPTAFYLCASSIRSDYGYTFGSGTRLTVV.

The chain has TRBV30 and TRBJ2-7; D is unclear. The germline V and J ends were trimmed by 0 bases and 4 bases, with 7 bases remaining between them. The CDR3 covers 12 residues. CDR1 is GTSNPN, CDR2 SVGIG, per germline (reference sequence). This CDR3 is CAWSVGLYEQYF. The DNA for the CDR3 is TGTGCCTGGAGTGTAGGCCTTTACGAGCAGTACTTC.

The CDR3 here is CASSRTGGNTIYF. As DNA, the CDR3 is TGTGCCAGCAGCCGGACAGGGGGAAACACCATATATTTT. The gene calls are TRBV5-4 and TRBJ1-3; 8 bases map to TRBD1. The CDR3 consists of 13 residues. J was trimmed by 4 bases and V by 4 bases; bases with no gene match: 1. Germline V gene lookup returns CDR1 SGHNT and CDR2 YYREEE (reference sequence).

The rearrangement links TRBV19 to TRBJ1-2; D gene uncertain. Trimming left V 4 bases short and J 4 bases short, with 19 bases between. Germline CDR1 LNHDA, CDR2 SQIVND (reference sequence). This CDR3 has 16 residues. CDR3 coding DNA: TGTGCCAGTAGTAAACCGACGGGCTCCGCTGGCTATGGCTACACCTTC. It specifies CASSKPTGSAGYGYTF.

V is TRBV7-2 and J is TRBJ2-6; maybe TRBD1 (6 bases). The CDR3 sequence is 17 residues long. Germline assignment: CDR1 SGHTA and CDR2 FQGNSA. Trimming took off 0 bases at V and 1 base at J, with 10 bases between the two ends. CDR3 DNA sequence: TGTGCCAGCAGCTTAGCGGGGCAGGGGTCTGGGGCCAACGTCCTGACTTTC. Translated: CASSLAGQGSGANVLTF.

This chain links TRBV5-6 with TRBJ2-7, with 7 bases fitting TRBD2. The CDR3 consists of 16 residues. Germline V CDR1 and CDR2: SGHDT, YYEEEE. The V segment lost 0 bases and the J segment 2 bases; nucleotides outside the gene matches: 8. CDR3 in amino acids: CASSLGLAVDTYEQYF. The CDR3 DNA sequence: TGTGCCAGCAGCTTGGGGCTAGCGGTCGATACCTACGAGCAGTACTTC.